Listed here are 25 T cell receptor beta chains from one sample, sequenced in a study of blood T cell repertoires in COVID-19. Sequencing used immunoSEQ multiplex PCR; TCRdb keeps in-frame clones, though not all of them. The repertoire holds about 310,000 clones, with about 89% as singletons. The source material was PBMCs or T cells enriched from blood (not recorded which). These receptors all stem from a woman in her forties who had recovered from COVID-19.

The chain links TRBV28 to TRBJ1-5; 7 positions match TRBD1. This CDR3 comprises 16 residues. The germline gives CDR1 MDHEN, CDR2 SYDVKM. V trimming: 6 bases; J trimming: 4 bases; junction bases outside the gene matches: 12. CDR3 bases: TGTGCCAGCAGACAACCGGGCAGGGGGGAGAATCAGCCCCAGCATTTT. Residues: CASRQPGRGENQPQHF.

This chain uses TRBV29-1 with TRBJ2-1; 11 positions match TRBD2. Unmatched junction bases numbered 4, after V lost 6 bases and J lost 0 bases. Per the germline V gene, CDR1 is SQVTM and CDR2 is ANQGSEA. This CDR3 region has 15 residues. CDR3 protein: CSVTSGGLSYNEQFF. Written as DNA, the CDR3 is TGCAGCGTCACTAGCGGGGGCCTCTCCTACAATGAGCAGTTCTTC.

Only one count was recorded for this clone. The J gene is TRBJ2-3, the V gene TRBV5-1, with TRBD1 matching over 10 bases. CDR3 length: 17 amino acids. Trimming at V came to 0 bases and at J to 1 base, leaving 5 bases not matched to a gene. The germline V gene has CDR1 SGHRS and CDR2 YFSETQ. CDR3 nucleotides: TGCGCCAGCAGCTTGGCCGGGACAGGGGAAGGCACAGATACGCAGTATTTT. Translation: CASSLAGTGEGTDTQYF.

This sequence joins TRBV4-3 and TRBJ1-1; TRBD1 is a possible D gene (6 bases). CDR3 length equals 17 residues. Per germline, CDR1 LGHNA and CDR2 YSLEER. V dropped 4 bases and J dropped 1 base, with 19 bases sitting between them. The CDR3 reads CASSPEQGLEANTEAFF. Here the CDR3 DNA reads TGCGCCAGCAGCCCAGAACAGGGTCTGGAGGCGAACACTGAAGCTTTCTTT.

The chain employs TRBV11-3 and TRBJ2-3, with 8 positions matching TRBD2. With V trimmed by 5 bases and J by 2 bases, 9 bases remained unmatched. CDR1 and CDR2 from the germline V gene are SGHNT and YENEEA. CDR3 length equals 16 residues. The CDR3 DNA reads as TGTGCCAGCAGCCCGGCCGCTAGCGGGTACACAGATACGCAGTATTTT. Translating gives CASSPAASGYTDTQYF. The whole variable domain, filled in from reference TRBV11-3 and TRBJ2-3, reads EAGVVQSPRYKIIEKKQPVAFWCNPISGHNTLYWYLQNLGQGPELLIRYENEEAVDDSQLPKDRFSAERLKGVDSTLKIQPAELGDSAVYLCASSPAASGYTDTQYFGPGTRLTVL.

Points on this clone: Other DNA sequences within the sample encode an identical CDR3. The rearrangement uses TRBV9 and TRBJ2-3, with TRBD2 matching 9 bases. There are 16 residues in the CDR3. Germline V gene data show CDR1 as SGDLS and CDR2 as YYNGEE. V trimming: 4 bases; J trimming: 0 bases; junction bases outside the gene matches: 6. The CDR3 DNA sequence: TGTGCCAGCAGCCCCCTAGCGGGATCTAGCACAGATACGCAGTATTTT. This translates into CASSPLAGSSTDTQYF.

The rearrangement links TRBV9 to TRBJ1-5, with D hard to call. V dropped 0 bases and J dropped 9 bases, with 19 bases sitting between them. The CDR3 runs 16 residues. Germline lookup yields CDR1 SGDLS and CDR2 YYNGEE. This chain's CDR3 is CASSVANEEGLRPQHF. The CDR3 region has the DNA TGTGCCAGCAGCGTAGCTAACGAGGAGGGATTGAGGCCCCAGCATTTT. The variable domain in full, with the rest retrieved from reference TRBV9 and TRBJ1-5, is DSGVTQTPKHLITATGQRVTLRCSPRSGDLSVYWYQQSLDQGLQFLIQYYNGEERAKGNILERFSAQQFPDLHSELNLSSLELGDSALYFCASSVANEEGLRPQHFGDGTRLSIL.

This clone was recorded only once. The J gene is TRBJ2-7, the V gene TRBV11-2; TRBD1 agrees at 7 bases. J gave up 1 base and V 6 bases, and 9 bases lay outside the gene matches. Germline CDR1 SGHAT, CDR2 FQNNGV. This CDR3 is built from 15 residues. This chain's CDR3 is CASSRGPGQSYEQYF. The DNA of the CDR3 is TGTGCCAGCAGTCGAGGTCCGGGACAGTCCTACGAGCAGTACTTC.

The rearrangement links TRBV24-1 to TRBJ2-5; TRBD1 agrees at 12 bases. The CDR3 sequence is 14 residues long. Germline loops: CDR1 KGHDR, CDR2 SFDVKD. With 5 bases clipped from V and 5 bases from J, the junction kept 2 bases outside the gene matches. CDR3 DNA: TGTGCCACCAGTGCGGGACAGGGGGCGGAGACCCAGTACTTC. Protein product: CATSAGQGAETQYF.

The V and J genes are TRBV5-1 and TRBJ2-4; 8 nucleotides line up with TRBD1. CDR3 length: 17 amino acids. The V segment lost 4 bases and the J segment 2 bases; nucleotides outside the gene matches: 11. Germline V lookup: CDR1 SGHRS, CDR2 YFSETQ. DNA of the CDR3: TGCGCCAGCAGCCTGGAGTCAGGGGGCGCAACCAAAAACATTCAGTACTTC. It translates to CASSLESGGATKNIQYF.

The V gene is TRBV10-3, the J gene TRBJ1-1; the D gene is possibly TRBD1 (6 bases). The germline V and J ends were trimmed by 0 bases and 0 bases, with 8 bases remaining between them. Germline V CDR1 and CDR2: ENHRY, SYGVKD. There are 15 residues in the CDR3. The CDR3 spells CAISESQGLNTEAFF. CDR3 nucleotides: TGTGCCATCAGTGAGTCTCAGGGGCTGAACACTGAAGCTTTCTTT.

This clone appeared a few times. The DNA of the CDR3 is TGTGCCAGCAGCTTTGTACAGGGGAACACCATATATTTT. This encodes CASSFVQGNTIYF. The J gene is TRBJ1-3, the V gene TRBV28; 7 nucleotides align to TRBD1. V shed 6 bases, J shed 7 bases, and the junction held 6 bases outside the gene matches. CDR3 length: 13 residues. Germline loops: CDR1 MDHEN, CDR2 SYDVKM. The variable domain in full, with the rest retrieved from reference TRBV28 and TRBJ1-3, is DVKVTQSSRYLVKRTGEKVFLECVQDMDHENMFWYRQDPGLGLRLIYFSYDVKMKEKGDIPEGYSVSREKKERFSLILESASTNQTSMYLCASSFVQGNTIYFGEGSWLTVV.

This clone was observed a single time. The rearrangement links TRBV19 to TRBJ2-7; 8 bases match TRBD2. The CDR3 consists of 16 residues. CDR1 is LNHDA and CDR2 is SQIVND in the germline V gene (reference sequence). J gave up 2 bases and V 5 bases, and 11 bases lay outside the gene matches. CDR3 sequence: CASSATSGSLPYEQYF. CDR3 sequence (DNA): TGTGCCAGTAGTGCCACCAGCGGGAGCTTACCCTACGAGCAGTACTTC.

This clone appeared once. The same CDR3 can be traced to other DNA sequences in this sample. This chain connects TRBV19 to TRBJ2-7, with 9 bases identical to TRBD2. V was clipped by 3 bases and J by 3 bases; unmatched bases: 3. Germline CDR1 LNHDA, CDR2 SQIVND (reference sequence). This CDR3 spans 14 amino acids. DNA of the CDR3: TGTGCCAGTAGTATTGGAGCGGGAGGCTACGAGCAGTACTTC. This translates into CASSIGAGGYEQYF.

This clone was recorded a few times. The rearrangement links TRBV4-2 to TRBJ1-1; 7 bases are shared with TRBD1. CDR3 length equals 14 residues. Germline V lookup: CDR1 LGHNA, CDR2 YNFKEQ. V lost 4 bases and J lost 3; bases outside the gene matches: 5. This CDR3 is CASSPRDSDTEAFF. DNA for the CDR3: TGTGCCAGCAGCCCTCGGGACAGCGACACTGAAGCTTTCTTT.

The chain couples TRBV3-1 (or the pseudogene TRBV3-2) to TRBJ2-2; 9 positions agree with TRBD2. The CDR3 contains 15 residues. J gave up 5 bases and V 4 bases, and 5 bases lay outside the gene matches. Germline V CDR1 and CDR2: LGHDT, YNNKEL (reference sequence). Here the CDR3 DNA reads TGTGCCAGCAGCCTTAGCGGGAGCGGTACCGGGGAGCTGTTTTTT. This sequence encodes CASSLSGSGTGELFF.

The CDR3 DNA sequence: TGTGCCACGCGACGAGGTAGCGGGGGGTCCACCGATGGAGAGACCCAGTACTTC. It specifies CATRRGSGGSTDGETQYF. The J gene is TRBJ2-5, the V gene TRBV2; TRBD2 agrees at 10 bases. The CDR3 totals 18 residues. V was pared by 10 bases and J by 4 bases, with 21 bases of the junction left unmatched. CDR1 is SNHLY and CDR2 is FYNNEI in the germline V gene.

The V gene is TRBV7-6, the J gene TRBJ1-4; D unclear. V lost 5 bases and J 4 bases, leaving 11 bases between the germline ends. CDR1 SGHVS and CDR2 FNYEAQ come from the germline V gene. The CDR3 covers 14 residues. This CDR3 reads CASSLSTVNEKLFF. The CDR3 DNA reads TGTGCCAGCAGCCTAAGTACAGTTAATGAAAAACTGTTTTTT. Full variable domain (remainder filled in from reference TRBV7-6 and TRBJ1-4): GAGVSQSPRYKVTKRGQDVALRCDPISGHVSLYWYRQALGQGPEFLTYFNYEAQQDKSGLPNDRFSAERPEGSISTLTIQRTEQRDSAMYRCASSLSTVNEKLFFGSGTQLSVL.

This chain joins TRBV30 and TRBJ1-3; the D is unclear. Germline V gene data show CDR1 as GTSNPN and CDR2 as SVGIG (reference sequence). V lost 3 bases, J lost 0 bases, and 9 bases lay in between. The CDR3 totals 14 residues. CDR3 amino acids: CAWRARGSGNTIYF. In DNA form, the CDR3 reads TGTGCCTGGAGAGCTCGGGGCTCTGGAAACACCATATATTTT.

The chain employs TRBV29-1 and TRBJ2-5, with D unclear. The CDR3 covers 12 residues. V was shortened by 4 bases and J by 4 bases, with 10 bases between the two germline ends. Germline V gene sequence: CDR1 SQVTM, CDR2 ANQGSEA. The CDR3 is CSVGGSPETQYF. CDR3 DNA: TGCAGCGTTGGCGGTAGCCCAGAGACCCAGTACTTC.

The V and J genes are TRBV7-2 and TRBJ2-7, with a weak D call TRBD2 (5 bases). The CDR3 has 18 amino acids. V lost 5 bases and J 2 bases, leaving 25 bases between the germline ends. Germline V gene sequence: CDR1 SGHTA, CDR2 FQGNSA. In DNA form, the CDR3 reads TGTGCCAGCAGCGGCCGGACGGCCGGTTGGATGCGGGCCTACGAGCAGTACTTC. Translated, it gives CASSGRTAGWMRAYEQYF. The entire variable domain, with the rest obtained from reference TRBV7-2 and TRBJ2-7, is as follows: GAGVSQSPSNKVTEKGKDVELRCDPISGHTALYWYRQSLGQGLEFLIYFQGNSAPDKSGLPSDRFSAERTGGSVSTLTIQRTQQEDSAVYLCASSGRTAGWMRAYEQYFGPGTRLTVT.

The genes are TRBV19 and TRBJ2-7; 9 positions match TRBD1. The junction had 5 bases not matched to a gene; V was cut back by 6 bases and J by 2 bases. Germline CDR1 is LNHDA and CDR2 is SQIVND (reference sequence). The CDR3 covers 14 residues. This CDR3 reads CASSRTGVPYEQYF. DNA of the CDR3: TGTGCCAGTAGCCGGACAGGGGTACCCTACGAGCAGTACTTC.

The rearrangement links TRBV5-6 to TRBJ2-7, with 10 bases aligning to TRBD2. The CDR3 has 15 amino acids. Per germline, CDR1 SGHDT and CDR2 YYEEEE. The trim removed 4 bases at V and 2 bases at J, leaving 6 bases unmatched. This chain's CDR3 is CASSPSGREAYEQYF. The CDR3 DNA follows: TGTGCCAGCAGCCCCAGCGGGAGGGAAGCCTACGAGCAGTACTTC.

The chain has TRBV20-1 and TRBJ2-1, with 9 bases identical to TRBD2. The CDR3 spans 16 residues. V lost 6 bases, J lost 4 bases, and 13 bases stayed unmatched. CDR1 DFQATT and CDR2 SNEGSKA come from the germline V gene (reference sequence). The DNA of the CDR3 is TGCAGTGCCAGTTGGGCGGGAGGGCCGGTTTACAATGAGCAGTTCTTC. Its translation: CSASWAGGPVYNEQFF.

The chain carries TRBV5-4 and TRBJ2-7; 8 bases line up with TRBD2. Germline CDR1 reads SGHNT; CDR2 reads YYREEE (reference sequence). Germline trimming cut 2 bases from V and 3 bases from J; bases unmatched to any gene: 4. The CDR3 has 14 residues. The CDR3 here is CASSLKTSGYEQYF. The CDR3, as DNA: TGTGCCAGCAGCTTAAAAACTAGCGGCTACGAGCAGTACTTC.